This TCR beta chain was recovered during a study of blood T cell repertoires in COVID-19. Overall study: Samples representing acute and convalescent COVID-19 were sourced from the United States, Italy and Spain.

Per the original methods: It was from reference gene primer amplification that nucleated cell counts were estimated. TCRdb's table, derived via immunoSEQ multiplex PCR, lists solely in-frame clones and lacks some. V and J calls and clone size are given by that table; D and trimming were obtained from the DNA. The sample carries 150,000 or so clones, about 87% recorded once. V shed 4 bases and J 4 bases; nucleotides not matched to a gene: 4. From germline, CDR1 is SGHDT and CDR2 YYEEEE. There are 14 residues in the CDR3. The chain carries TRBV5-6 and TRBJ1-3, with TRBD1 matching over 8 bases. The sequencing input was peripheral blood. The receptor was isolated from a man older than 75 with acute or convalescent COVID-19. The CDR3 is CASSRQGSGNTIYF. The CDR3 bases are TGTGCCAGCAGCAGACAGGGGTCAGGAAACACCATATATTTT. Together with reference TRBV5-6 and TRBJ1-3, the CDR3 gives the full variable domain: DAGVTQSPTHLIKTRGQQVTLRCSPKSGHDTVSWYQQALGQGPQFIFQYYEEEERQRGNFPDRFSGHQFPNYSSELNVNALLLGDSALYLCASSRQGSGNTIYFGEGSWLTVV.